The sequence of this T cell receptor beta chain was determined in a study of blood T cell repertoires in COVID-19. Study-wide context: Both acute and convalescent COVID-19 samples were obtained from the United States, Italy and Spain. The cDNA or gDNA used as material had been derived from T cells, B-cell-depleted T cells, or PBMCs.

Study processing details: For nucleated cells, counts were estimated from reference gene primer amplification. Produced via immunoSEQ multiplex PCR; TCRdb's table is partial and in-frame only. V, J and clone size are those of that table, while D and trimming were read from the DNA. The data hold about 230,000 clones, with over 80% observed a single time. The receptor's source is a woman aged 65 to 85 with active or convalescent COVID-19. The source material was peripheral blood.

Written as DNA, the CDR3 is TGTGCCAGCAGTGAAAAGTGGGGGGAGGTTGGCTACACCTTC. It codes for CASSEKWGEVGYTF. The rearrangement uses TRBV6-1 and TRBJ1-2; perhaps TRBD1 as D (5 bases). The CDR3 is 14 amino acids. Germline values: CDR1 MNHNS, CDR2 SASEGT. Trimming pared 2 bases from V and 7 bases from J, leaving 14 bases between.